The TCR beta chain under discussion was sequenced for a study of blood T cells in healthy people across ages. General study points: Both naive CD4+ cell counts and diversity were greater in long-lived donors than in aged donors. Considered underestimates were the diversity estimates obtained from one million T cells. Not knowing donor CMV status may have confounded expanded clonotype changes.

With regard to this clonotype: Its specificity is not known.

J gave up 1 base and V 1 base, and 26 bases lay outside the gene matches. The CDR3 spans 23 residues. The germline gives CDR1 MNHEY, CDR2 SVGEGT. A J-beta primer mix and a sample-barcoded 5' primer were used in a second PCR of about 7 to 12 cycles. The authors tagged each cDNA molecule using a template-switch adaptor with 12 random nucleotides. TCRdb ran MiXCR on the 5' RACE reads and lists one entry per CDR3 protein. The sample comprises more than 700,000 distinct CDR3 sequences, more than 35% of which are singletons, and around a sixth rests with the top ten. Sequencing input: blood. The clonotype was recovered from an elderly man in good health. The chain combines TRBV6-2 or TRBV6-3 with TRBJ1-1, with 8 positions matching TRBD1. CDR3 in DNA: TGTGCCAGCAGTTACTTTTTCGGTATGACGCCGCAGCCCCCGGGACAGGAGAACACTGAAGCTTTCTTT. Its protein product is CASSYFFGMTPQPPGQENTEAFF.